The 12 T cell receptor beta chains reported below all come from one sample, sequenced in a study of OX40 agonist ivuxolimab in advanced cancers. Repertoires were generated with immunoSEQ multiplex PCR, while TCRdb's copy carries only in-frame clones and drops some. The sample has about 48,000 clones; 82% are singletons. The sample consisted of CD4+ or CD8+ T cells sorted from blood, taken in a trial of the OX40 agonist ivuxolimab. Source of these receptors: an adult with an advanced solid tumor such as melanoma, head and neck, liver or kidney cancer.

The chain has TRBV6-1 and TRBJ1-5; 10 nucleotides match TRBD1. Germline V gene lookup returns CDR1 MNHNS and CDR2 SASEGT. The CDR3 has 14 amino acids. Germline trimming cut 4 bases from V and 6 bases from J; bases unmatched to any gene: 3. Written as DNA, the CDR3 is TGTGCCAGCAGTGTTGGGACAGGGGCTCAGCCCCAGCATTTT. It yields the protein CASSVGTGAQPQHF.

V gene TRBV15 combines with J gene TRBJ2-3, with 8 bases matching TRBD2. Trimming took 0 bases from V and 2 from J; bases not matched to a gene: 7. Germline CDR1 LNHNV, CDR2 YYDKDF (reference sequence). The CDR3 extends over 17 amino acids. CDR3 sequence: CATSRDLAAGATDTQYF. In nucleotides, the CDR3 is TGTGCCACCAGCAGAGATCTTGCAGCGGGAGCCACAGATACGCAGTATTTT.

The chain carries TRBV5-1 and TRBJ2-5, with TRBD1 identical over 9 bases. The germline CDR1 and CDR2 sequences are SGHRS and YFSETQ. This CDR3 is 15 amino acids long. Trimming removed 9 bases from V and 5 bases from J; junction bases left unmatched: 14. The CDR3 loop reads CATSGGPDRGETQYF. The CDR3 coding sequence is TGCGCCACCTCTGGGGGCCCGGACAGGGGCGAGACCCAGTACTTC.

The V call is TRBV12-1, the J call TRBJ2-2; no DNA check was done on the table's D call, TRBD2. TRBV12-1 is an annotated pseudogene. The CDR3 sequence is 15 residues long. CDR3 sequence: CASSLPRGAFGELFF. As DNA, the CDR3 is TGTGCCAGCAGCCTTCCCCGGGGGGCATTCGGGGAGCTGTTTTTT.

This chain uses TRBV6-4 with TRBJ2-6; D is undetermined. V lost 4 bases to trimming and J lost 0 bases, with 4 bases between them. There are 14 residues in the CDR3. Germline V gene data show CDR1 as MRHNA and CDR2 as SNTAGT. The CDR3 is CASSVGSGANVLTF. CDR3 DNA: TGTGCCAGCAGTGTAGGCTCTGGGGCCAACGTCCTGACTTTC.

The chain is built from TRBV9 and TRBJ2-6; D uncertain. CDR3 length equals 13 residues. CDR1 and CDR2 from the germline V gene are SGDLS and YYNGEE. V lost 5 bases and J lost 2, with 5 bases in between. DNA of the CDR3: TGTGCCAGCAGGGGGACTGGGGCCAACGTCCTGACTTTC. Its protein is CASRGTGANVLTF. Based on the CDR3 plus reference TRBV9 and TRBJ2-6, the full variable domain is DSGVTQTPKHLITATGQRVTLRCSPRSGDLSVYWYQQSLDQGLQFLIQYYNGEERAKGNILERFSAQQFPDLHSELNLSSLELGDSALYFCASRGTGANVLTFGAGSRLTVL.

V gene TRBV7-2 combines with J gene TRBJ1-5, with D tentatively TRBD1 (6 bases). V lost 2 bases to trimming and J lost 6 bases, with 11 bases between them. Germline CDR1 is SGHTA and CDR2 is FQGNSA. The CDR3 covers 14 residues. Here the CDR3 reads CASSLTAGVQPQHF. CDR3 sequence (DNA): TGTGCCAGCAGCTTAACCGCAGGGGTTCAGCCCCAGCATTTT. Full variable domain (remainder filled in from reference TRBV7-2 and TRBJ1-5): GAGVSQSPSNKVTEKGKDVELRCDPISGHTALYWYRQSLGQGLEFLIYFQGNSAPDKSGLPSDRFSAERTGGSVSTLTIQRTQQEDSAVYLCASSLTAGVQPQHFGDGTRLSIL.

This clone was recorded once. This sequence joins TRBV29-1 and TRBJ1-1; D perhaps matches TRBD1 (6 bases). Germline CDR1 is SQVTM and CDR2 is ANQGSEA. This CDR3 is built from 20 residues. V lost 0 bases, J lost 1 base, and 27 bases lay in between. The CDR3 loop is CSVEDGGGRSSQNRNTEAFF. CDR3 bases: TGCAGCGTTGAAGATGGGGGGGGGCGAAGCTCACAAAACCGGAACACTGAAGCTTTCTTT.

This clone turned up a few times. The same CDR3 can be traced to other DNA sequences in this sample. V gene TRBV5-1 combines with J gene TRBJ1-1, with D perhaps TRBD1 (5 bases). The ends were cut back, 0 bases at V and 1 base at J, with 7 bases in the middle. Germline-derived CDR1 and CDR2 are SGHRS and YFSETQ. The CDR3 length is 14 residues. In nucleotides, the CDR3 is TGCGCCAGCAGCTTGGGAACAGGGAACACTGAAGCTTTCTTT. Residues: CASSLGTGNTEAFF.

The chain recombines TRBV5-1 with TRBJ1-3, with D unclear. Trimming left V 0 bases short and J 0 bases short, with 10 bases between. The CDR3 is 16 residues long. Germline CDR1 reads SGHRS; CDR2 reads YFSETQ. The DNA for the CDR3 is TGCGCCAGCAGCTTGGGTTCGGCCTTCTCTGGAAACACCATATATTTT. Its translation is CASSLGSAFSGNTIYF. The full variable domain, completed using reference TRBV5-1 and TRBJ1-3, is KAGVTQTPRYLIKTRGQQVTLSCSPISGHRSVSWYQQTPGQGLQFLFEYFSETQRNKGNFPGRFSGRQFSNSRSEMNVSTLELGDSALYLCASSLGSAFSGNTIYFGEGSWLTVV.

This chain uses TRBV19 with TRBJ2-5, with D perhaps matching TRBD1 (6 bases). Near its end, the DNA agrees better with TRBJ2-7, so the J call may be wrong. The CDR3 sequence is 14 residues long. Germline assignment: CDR1 LNHDA and CDR2 SQIVND (reference sequence). The CDR3 is CASKGDPPCYEQYF. The CDR3 DNA follows: TGTGCCAGCAAGGGGGACCCCCCATGCTACGAGCAGTACTTC.

The rearrangement uses TRBV19 and TRBJ1-1; 7 bases line up with TRBD1. The CDR3 is made up of 16 amino acids. J lost 6 bases, V lost 4 bases, and 14 bases had no gene match. Germline CDR1 LNHDA, CDR2 SQIVND (reference sequence). The CDR3 coding sequence is TGTGCCAGTAGTAAGGACGTTGGCAGGGGGAATCCTGAAGCTTTCTTT. The encoded protein is CASSKDVGRGNPEAFF.